A single sample is the source of the 25 T cell receptor beta chains below, sequenced in a study of blood T cell repertoires in COVID-19. The table came from immunoSEQ multiplex PCR; TCRdb's copy has only in-frame clones and leaves some out. This repertoire shows fewer than 200,000 clones, roughly 71% found once; its top ten account for roughly 3.5%. The sample was peripheral blood. The receptors originated from a woman aged 80 or over with acute or convalescent COVID-19.

The rearrangement links TRBV19 to TRBJ2-7, with a tentative D call TRBD2 (5 bases). CDR1 and CDR2 from the germline V gene are LNHDA and SQIVND (reference sequence). Trimming took off 3 bases at V and 1 base at J, with 13 bases between the two ends. The CDR3 runs to 15 residues. The CDR3 here is CASSISRLASYEQYF. CDR3 sequence (DNA): TGTGCCAGTAGTATTTCGCGGCTAGCTTCCTACGAGCAGTACTTC.

The CDR3 nucleotides read TGTGCCAGCAGTTTATCGGGGACAATCGGTGAAGCTTTCTTT. Amino acid sequence: CASSLSGTIGEAFF. The gene calls are TRBV27 and TRBJ1-1, with D possibly TRBD1 on 6 matching bases. Trimming removed 0 bases from V and 7 bases from J, with 12 bases in between. The CDR3 extends over 14 amino acids. CDR1 MNHEY and CDR2 SMNVEV come from the germline V gene (reference sequence).

The gene calls are TRBV2 and TRBJ1-3; the match to TRBD1 covers 7 bases. Looked up from germline, CDR1 is SNHLY and CDR2 is FYNNEI. The junction had 10 bases not matched to a gene; V was cut back by 5 bases and J by 0 bases. The CDR3 contains 17 residues. The CDR3 bases are TGTGCCAGCAGTCCTCCGTCGAGACAGGGCTCTGGAAACACCATATATTTT. Encoded protein: CASSPPSRQGSGNTIYF.

This clone was seen a single time. This chain uses TRBV3-1 (or the pseudogene TRBV3-2) with TRBJ2-5; 9 bases are shared with TRBD2. From germline, CDR1 is LGHDT and CDR2 YNNKEL (reference sequence). This CDR3 comprises 15 residues. The V segment lost 2 bases and the J segment 5 bases; nucleotides outside the gene matches: 6. The CDR3 protein is CASSQQLAGSETQYF. CDR3 sequence (DNA): TGTGCCAGCAGCCAACAGCTAGCGGGGTCTGAGACCCAGTACTTC.

The gene calls are TRBV7-9 and TRBJ2-5; possible D gene TRBD2, 5 bases. Deletions cut 5 bases from V and 2 bases from J, with 12 bases between. In germline, CDR1 is SEHNR, CDR2 FQNEAQ (reference sequence). CDR3 length equals 14 residues. The CDR3, as DNA: TGTGCCAGCAGCCAGATAGGCGGGCAAGAGACCCAGTACTTC. Its translation: CASSQIGGQETQYF. Full variable domain (missing parts from reference TRBV7-9 and TRBJ2-5): DTGVSQNPRHKITKRGQNVTFRCDPISEHNRLYWYRQTLGQGPEFLTYFQNEAQLEKSRLLSDRFSAERPKGSFSTLEIQRTEQGDSAMYLCASSQIGGQETQYFGPGTRLLVL.

V is TRBV9 and J is TRBJ2-3; TRBD1 might be the D (5 bases). Trimming left V 3 bases short and J 10 bases short, with 15 bases between. CDR1 is SGDLS and CDR2 is YYNGEE in the germline V gene. The CDR3 is made up of 13 amino acids. The CDR3 loop is CASSAGQDTAQYF. The DNA of the CDR3 is TGTGCCAGCAGCGCAGGACAAGACACTGCGCAGTATTTT.

The chain recombines TRBV2 with TRBJ2-5; the match to TRBD2 covers 9 bases. CDR3 length: 16 amino acids. The V gene's germline CDR1 is SNHLY and CDR2 FYNNEI. The ends lost 5 bases at V and 1 base at J; junction bases unmatched: 8. CDR3 residues: CASSPRLAALQETQYF. CDR3 bases: TGTGCCAGCAGTCCCCGACTAGCGGCTCTCCAAGAGACCCAGTACTTC.

The CDR3 region has the DNA TGTGCCAGTAGTCTTTTCGGACTAGCGGGAGGGCCGGATACGCAGTATTTT. Protein sequence: CASSLFGLAGGPDTQYF. V and J are TRBV19 and TRBJ2-3, with 15 bases lining up with TRBD2. Germline trimming cut 5 bases from V and 6 bases from J; bases unmatched to any gene: 9. There are 17 residues in the CDR3. Germline assignment: CDR1 LNHDA and CDR2 SQIVND (reference sequence). Complete variable domain (other parts from reference TRBV19 and TRBJ2-3): DGGITQSPKYLFRKEGQNVTLSCEQNLNHDAMYWYRQDPGQGLRLIYYSQIVNDFQKGDIAEGYSVSREKKESFPLTVTSAQKNPTAFYLCASSLFGLAGGPDTQYFGPGTRLTVL.

J is TRBJ1-4 and V is TRBV27; 12 bases line up with TRBD1. Germline assignment: CDR1 MNHEY and CDR2 SMNVEV (reference sequence). J gave up 7 bases and V 5 bases, and 5 bases lay outside the gene matches. There are 15 residues in the CDR3. The CDR3 sequence: CASSPWDRGLEKLFF. CDR3 DNA sequence: TGTGCCAGCAGTCCCTGGGACAGGGGGCTTGAAAAACTGTTTTTT.

This clone showed up just once. The chain combines TRBV30 with TRBJ1-4; 10 nucleotides match TRBD1. The CDR3 totals 14 residues. Unmatched junction bases numbered 5, after V lost 4 bases and J lost 6 bases. The germline V gene has CDR1 GTSNPN and CDR2 SVGIG (reference sequence). In DNA form, the CDR3 reads TGTGCCTGGAATACCGGGACAGGGGATGAAAAACTGTTTTTT. Its translation: CAWNTGTGDEKLFF. The entire variable domain, with the rest obtained from reference TRBV30 and TRBJ1-4, is as follows: SQTIHQWPATLVQPVGSPLSLECTVEGTSNPNLYWYRQAAGRGLQLLFYSVGIGQISSEVPQNLSASRPQDRQFILSSKKLLLSDSGFYLCAWNTGTGDEKLFFGSGTQLSVL.

The chain is built from TRBV9 and TRBJ1-2; D gene uncertain. This CDR3 region has 13 residues. Germline-derived CDR1 and CDR2 are SGDLS and YYNGEE. Trimming stripped 0 bases from V and 8 bases from J, with 11 bases between. The CDR3 DNA follows: TGTGCCAGCAGCGTAGAGCCCCGGTTCGGCTACACCTTC. This codes for CASSVEPRFGYTF.

The chain links TRBV30 to TRBJ2-3, with TRBD2 matching over 11 bases. Trimming cost V 2 bases and J 0 bases; bases outside gene matches: 1. CDR3 length: 15 residues. The V gene's germline CDR1 is GTSNPN and CDR2 SVGIG (reference sequence). CDR3 sequence reads: CAWSRLAGSTDTQYF. CDR3 DNA: TGTGCCTGGAGTCGACTAGCGGGGAGCACAGATACGCAGTATTTT.

The rearrangement links TRBV6-5 to TRBJ1-1, with D perhaps TRBD1 (6 bases). The CDR3 covers 14 residues. V was clipped by 1 base and J by 4 bases, with 10 bases between them. The germline gives CDR1 MNHEY, CDR2 SVGAGI. For the CDR3, the DNA is TGTGCCAGCAGTTACTTGGGCAGGGGCACTGAAGCTTTCTTT. Its protein product is CASSYLGRGTEAFF.

The rearrangement links TRBV6-6 to TRBJ1-3, with 9 bases matching TRBD1. The CDR3 runs to 13 residues. The junction had 6 bases not matched to a gene; V was cut back by 11 bases and J by 4 bases. From germline, CDR1 is MNHNY and CDR2 SVGAGI (reference sequence). The CDR3 DNA sequence: TGTGCCGCGACAGGGGGGTCCGGAAACACCATATATTTT. Translation: CAATGGSGNTIYF.

Written as DNA, the CDR3 is TGTGCCAGCAGCTTAGCCAGGGGCACTGAAGCTTTCTTT. Its protein is CASSLARGTEAFF. The V and J genes are TRBV7-8 and TRBJ1-1; maybe TRBD1 (6 bases). The CDR3 is 13 residues long. V lost 0 bases, J lost 4 bases, and 6 bases lay in between. Germline V gene lookup returns CDR1 SGHVS and CDR2 FQNEAQ.

The chain recombines TRBV7-9 with TRBJ1-4; TRBD1 aligns across 7 bases. V was clipped by 7 bases and J by 8 bases; unmatched bases: 10. This CDR3 has 14 amino acids. Germline CDR1 is SEHNR and CDR2 is FQNEAQ (reference sequence). In DNA form, the CDR3 reads TGTGCCAGCACCACCTCCGGGACAGCCGAAAAACTGTTTTTT. It is translated as CASTTSGTAEKLFF. Together with reference TRBV7-9 and TRBJ1-4, the CDR3 gives the full variable domain: DTGVSQNPRHKITKRGQNVTFRCDPISEHNRLYWYRQTLGQGPEFLTYFQNEAQLEKSRLLSDRFSAERPKGSFSTLEIQRTEQGDSAMYLCASTTSGTAEKLFFGSGTQLSVL.

This chain uses TRBV6-5 with TRBJ1-5; 9 bases agree with TRBD1. CDR3 length: 14 amino acids. CDR1 is MNHEY and CDR2 is SVGAGI in the germline V gene. V shed 6 bases, J shed 7 bases, and the junction held 7 bases outside the gene matches. The CDR3 region has the DNA TGTGCCAGCAGAATGACAGGGGGTGAACAGCCCCAGCATTTT. Translated: CASRMTGGEQPQHF.

The rearrangement links TRBV5-1 to TRBJ2-2, with 9 bases that match TRBD1. This CDR3 is 17 amino acids long. The V gene's germline CDR1 is SGHRS and CDR2 YFSETQ. With 4 bases clipped from V and 4 bases from J, the junction kept 11 bases outside the gene matches. CDR3 in DNA: TGCGCCAGCAGCCCCCTCCCCGGGACAGGGCGCACCGGGGAGCTGTTTTTT. Encoded protein: CASSPLPGTGRTGELFF.

The chain uses TRBV28 and TRBJ2-7; D may be TRBD1 (5 bases). This CDR3 has 14 residues. The germline gives CDR1 MDHEN, CDR2 SYDVKM. V dropped 3 bases and J dropped 5 bases, with 14 bases sitting between them. DNA of the CDR3: TGTGCCAGCAGTTTCCGTCCTCCCAGGGACGAGCAGTACTTC. This gives the protein CASSFRPPRDEQYF.

This clone was counted a few times. J is TRBJ2-1 and V is TRBV27; D may be TRBD1 (6 bases). This CDR3 contains 13 residues. V shed 3 bases and J shed 7 bases, with 10 bases lying between them. Germline V gives CDR1 MNHEY, CDR2 SMNVEV (reference sequence). This chain's CDR3 is CASSLTRGNEQFF. The CDR3 coding sequence is TGTGCCAGCAGTTTGACCAGGGGAAATGAGCAGTTCTTC.

The gene calls are TRBV7-2 and TRBJ1-5; TRBD1 is a possible D gene (5 bases). V dropped 5 bases and J dropped 6 bases, with 20 bases sitting between them. CDR1 is SGHTA and CDR2 is FQGNSA in the germline V gene. The CDR3 totals 16 residues. The CDR3 region is CASSDVGGLMTQPQHF. The CDR3 coding sequence is TGTGCCAGCAGCGACGTTGGGGGGTTGATGACTCAGCCCCAGCATTTT.

The J gene is TRBJ1-6, the V gene TRBV14, with D possibly TRBD1 on 6 matching bases. V gave up 4 bases and J gave up 10 bases, with 17 bases separating them. The CDR3 loop spans 15 amino acids. The germline V gene encodes CDR1 SGHDN and CDR2 FVKESK. The CDR3 nucleotides are TGTGCCAGCAGCCGTTTACAGGGCGGGAGATCACCCCTCCACTTT. Its translation is CASSRLQGGRSPLHF. Full variable domain (rest looked up from reference TRBV14 and TRBJ1-6): EAGVTQFPSHSVIEKGQTVTLRCDPISGHDNLYWYRRVMGKEIKFLLHFVKESKQDESGMPNNRFLAERTGGTYSTLKVQPAELEDSGVYFCASSRLQGGRSPLHFGNGTRLTVT.

This rearrangement joins TRBV6-5 to TRBJ1-5; D may be TRBD1 (5 bases). This CDR3 is 14 amino acids long. The V and J ends lost 7 bases and 6 bases respectively, with 16 bases between them. The germline gives CDR1 MNHEY, CDR2 SVGAGI. The CDR3 sequence: CASTQRGEGQPQHF. The CDR3 bases are TGTGCCAGCACTCAAAGAGGGGAGGGTCAGCCCCAGCATTTT.

The chain joins TRBV29-1 to TRBJ1-1; D gene uncertain. Trimming removed 6 bases from V and 1 base from J, with 12 bases in between. The CDR3 runs 13 residues. Germline-derived CDR1 and CDR2 are SQVTM and ANQGSEA. CDR3 in amino acids: CSVSRVPNTEAFF. The CDR3 nucleotides are TGCAGCGTCAGTCGGGTTCCGAACACTGAAGCTTTCTTT.

This chain connects TRBV7-3 to TRBJ2-2; no reliable D call. The CDR3 covers 15 residues. Germline CDR1 and CDR2: SGHTA and FQGTGA. V was cut by 2 bases and J by 0 bases, with 7 bases left in between. The CDR3 region is CASSLGSSNTGELFF. The CDR3 nucleotides read TGTGCCAGCAGCTTAGGCAGTTCGAACACCGGGGAGCTGTTTTTT.